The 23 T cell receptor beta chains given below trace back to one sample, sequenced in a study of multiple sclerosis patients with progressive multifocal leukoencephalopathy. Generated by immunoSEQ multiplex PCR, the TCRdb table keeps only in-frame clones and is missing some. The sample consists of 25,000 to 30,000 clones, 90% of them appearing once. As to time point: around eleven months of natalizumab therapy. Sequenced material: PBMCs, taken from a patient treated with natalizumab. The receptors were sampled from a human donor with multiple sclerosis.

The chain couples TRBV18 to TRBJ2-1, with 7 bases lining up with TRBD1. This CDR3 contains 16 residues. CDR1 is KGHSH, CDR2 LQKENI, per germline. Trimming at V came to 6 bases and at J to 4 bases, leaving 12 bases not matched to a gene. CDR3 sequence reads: CASSPGQQLLYNEQFF. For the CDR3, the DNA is TGTGCCAGCTCCCCGGGACAGCAGCTTCTTTACAATGAGCAGTTCTTC.

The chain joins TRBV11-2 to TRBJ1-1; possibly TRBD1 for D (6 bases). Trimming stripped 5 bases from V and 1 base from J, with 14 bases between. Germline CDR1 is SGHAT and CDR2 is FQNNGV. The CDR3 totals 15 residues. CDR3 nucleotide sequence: TGTGCCAGCAGCCCAAAGGGGGTAGGGAACACTGAAGCTTTCTTT. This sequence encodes CASSPKGVGNTEAFF.

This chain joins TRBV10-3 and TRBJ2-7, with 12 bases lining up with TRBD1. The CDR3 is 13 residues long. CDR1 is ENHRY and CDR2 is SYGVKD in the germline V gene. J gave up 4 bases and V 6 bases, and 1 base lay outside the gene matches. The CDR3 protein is CAIRGQGAYEQYF. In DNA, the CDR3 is TGTGCCATCAGGGGACAGGGGGCATACGAGCAGTACTTC.

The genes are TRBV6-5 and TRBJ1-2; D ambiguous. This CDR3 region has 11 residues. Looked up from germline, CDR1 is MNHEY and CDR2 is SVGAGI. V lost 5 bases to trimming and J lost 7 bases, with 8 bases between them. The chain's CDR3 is CASSPGSGYTF. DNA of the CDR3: TGTGCCAGCAGTCCCGGGAGTGGCTACACCTTC.

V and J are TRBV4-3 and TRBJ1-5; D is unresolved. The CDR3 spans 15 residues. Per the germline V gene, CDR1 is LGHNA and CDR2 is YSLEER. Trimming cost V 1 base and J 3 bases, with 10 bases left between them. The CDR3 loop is CASSQVVGPNQPQHF. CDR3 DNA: TGCGCCAGCAGCCAAGTTGTAGGCCCCAATCAGCCCCAGCATTTT.

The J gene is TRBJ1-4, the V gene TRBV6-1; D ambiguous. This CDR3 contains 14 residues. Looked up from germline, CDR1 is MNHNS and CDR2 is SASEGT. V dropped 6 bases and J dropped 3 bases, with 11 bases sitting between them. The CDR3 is CASRQGFANEKLFF. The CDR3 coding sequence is TGTGCCAGCAGACAAGGGTTTGCTAATGAAAAACTGTTTTTT.

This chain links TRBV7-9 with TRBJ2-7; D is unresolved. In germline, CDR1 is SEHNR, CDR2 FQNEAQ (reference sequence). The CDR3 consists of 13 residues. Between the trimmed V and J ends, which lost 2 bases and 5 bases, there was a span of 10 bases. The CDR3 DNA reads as TGTGCCAGCAGCTTAAACGAACGCCACGAGCAGTACTTC. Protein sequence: CASSLNERHEQYF.

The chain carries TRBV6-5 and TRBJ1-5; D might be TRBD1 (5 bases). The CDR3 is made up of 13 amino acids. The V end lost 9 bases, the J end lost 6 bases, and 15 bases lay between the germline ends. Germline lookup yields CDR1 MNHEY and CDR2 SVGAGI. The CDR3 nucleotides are TGTGCCAGTGGGACTGGGGAGAGTCAGCCCCAGCATTTT. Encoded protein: CASGTGESQPQHF.

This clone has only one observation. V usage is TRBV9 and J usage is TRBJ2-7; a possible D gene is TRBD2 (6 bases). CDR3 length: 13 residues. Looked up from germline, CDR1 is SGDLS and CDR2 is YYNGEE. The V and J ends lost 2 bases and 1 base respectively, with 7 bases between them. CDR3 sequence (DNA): TGTGCCAGCAGCGTCGGGGGTTCCTACGAGCAGTACTTC. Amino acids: CASSVGGSYEQYF.

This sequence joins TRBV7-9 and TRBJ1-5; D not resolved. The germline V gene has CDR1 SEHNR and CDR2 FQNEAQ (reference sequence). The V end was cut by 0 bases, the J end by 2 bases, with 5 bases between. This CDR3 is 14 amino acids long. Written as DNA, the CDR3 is TGTGCCAGCAGCTTAGCGCCAGGCAATCAGCCCCAGCATTTT. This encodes CASSLAPGNQPQHF.

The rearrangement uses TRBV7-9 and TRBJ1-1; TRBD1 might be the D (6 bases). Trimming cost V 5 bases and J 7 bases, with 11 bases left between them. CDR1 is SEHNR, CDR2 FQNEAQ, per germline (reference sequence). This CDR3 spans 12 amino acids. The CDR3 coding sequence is TGTGCCAGCAGCCCGACAGGATATGAAGCTTTCTTT. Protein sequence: CASSPTGYEAFF.

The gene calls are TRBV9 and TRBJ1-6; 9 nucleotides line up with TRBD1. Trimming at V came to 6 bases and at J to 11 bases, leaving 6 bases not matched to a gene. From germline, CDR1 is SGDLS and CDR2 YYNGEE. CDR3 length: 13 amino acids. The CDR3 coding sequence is TGTGCCAGCACCTCGGGACAGGGAACACCCCTCCACTTT. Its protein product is CASTSGQGTPLHF.

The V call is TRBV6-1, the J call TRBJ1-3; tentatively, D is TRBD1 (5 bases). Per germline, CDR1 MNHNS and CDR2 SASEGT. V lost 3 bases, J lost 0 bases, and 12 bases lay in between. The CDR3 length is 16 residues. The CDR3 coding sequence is TGTGCCAGCAGTGAGCGGAGGGGATCCTCTGGAAACACCATATATTTT. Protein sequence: CASSERRGSSGNTIYF.

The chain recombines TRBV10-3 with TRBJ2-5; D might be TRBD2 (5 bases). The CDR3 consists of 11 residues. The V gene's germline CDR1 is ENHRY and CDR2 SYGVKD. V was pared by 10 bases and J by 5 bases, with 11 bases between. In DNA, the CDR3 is TGTGCCACGGGAACGATGGAGACCCAGTACTTC. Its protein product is CATGTMETQYF.

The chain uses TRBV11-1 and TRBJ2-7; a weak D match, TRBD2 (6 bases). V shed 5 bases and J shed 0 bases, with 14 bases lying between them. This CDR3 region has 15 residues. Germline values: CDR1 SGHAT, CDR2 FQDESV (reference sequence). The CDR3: CASSHTIGGSYEQYF. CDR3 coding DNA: TGTGCCAGCAGCCACACAATCGGGGGCTCCTACGAGCAGTACTTC.

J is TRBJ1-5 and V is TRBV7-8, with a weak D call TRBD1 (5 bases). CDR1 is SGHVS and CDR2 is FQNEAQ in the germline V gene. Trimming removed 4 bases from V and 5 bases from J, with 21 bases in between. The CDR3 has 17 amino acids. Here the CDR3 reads CASSSMRDNQGDQPQHF. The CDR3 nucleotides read TGTGCCAGCAGCTCGATGCGGGATAACCAAGGGGATCAGCCCCAGCATTTT.

This chain's CDR3 is CAISESGTSGVREQFF. The CDR3 coding sequence is TGTGCCATCAGTGAGTCGGGTACTAGCGGGGTTAGGGAGCAGTTCTTC. The V and J genes are TRBV10-3 and TRBJ2-1; TRBD2 matches 10 bases. Trimming removed 0 bases from V and 10 bases from J; junction bases left unmatched: 9. There are 16 residues in the CDR3. Germline V CDR1 and CDR2: ENHRY, SYGVKD.

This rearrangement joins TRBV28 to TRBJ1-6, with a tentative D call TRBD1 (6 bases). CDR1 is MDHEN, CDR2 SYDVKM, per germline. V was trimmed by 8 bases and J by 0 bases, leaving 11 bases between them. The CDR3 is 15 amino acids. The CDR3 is CASLQGSSYNSPLHF. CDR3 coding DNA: TGTGCCAGCTTACAGGGAAGCTCCTATAATTCACCCCTCCACTTT.

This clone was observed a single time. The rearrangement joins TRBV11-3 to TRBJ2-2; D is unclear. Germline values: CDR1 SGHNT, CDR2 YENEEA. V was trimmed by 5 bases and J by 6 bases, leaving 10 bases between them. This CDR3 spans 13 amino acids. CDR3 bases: TGTGCCAGCAGCGCCGGACGCGCCGGGGAGCTGTTTTTT. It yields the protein CASSAGRAGELFF.

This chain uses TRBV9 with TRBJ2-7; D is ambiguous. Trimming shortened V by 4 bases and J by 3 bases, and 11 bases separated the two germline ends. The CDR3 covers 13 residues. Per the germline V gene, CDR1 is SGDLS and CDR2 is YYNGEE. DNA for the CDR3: TGTGCCAGCAGCCCACTGGACCGCTACGAGCAGTACTTC. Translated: CASSPLDRYEQYF.

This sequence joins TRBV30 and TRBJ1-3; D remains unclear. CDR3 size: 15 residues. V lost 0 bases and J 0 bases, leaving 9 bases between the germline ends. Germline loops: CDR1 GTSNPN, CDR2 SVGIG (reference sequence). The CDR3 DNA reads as TGTGCCTGGAGTGTAAGGGTCTACTCTGGAAACACCATATATTTT. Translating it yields CAWSVRVYSGNTIYF.

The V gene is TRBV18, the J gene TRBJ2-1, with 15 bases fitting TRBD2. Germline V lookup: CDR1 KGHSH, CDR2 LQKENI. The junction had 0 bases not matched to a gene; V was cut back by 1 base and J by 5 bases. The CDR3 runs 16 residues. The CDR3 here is CASSPRTSGGDNEQFF. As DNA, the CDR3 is TGTGCCAGCTCACCACGGACTAGCGGGGGGGACAATGAGCAGTTCTTC.

The chain's CDR3 is CSAREYGYTF. As DNA, the CDR3 is TGCAGTGCTAGAGAGTATGGCTACACCTTC. The genes are TRBV20-1 and TRBJ1-2; D is unclear. Trimming shortened V by 0 bases and J by 5 bases, and 1 base separated the two germline ends. Germline V gives CDR1 DFQATT, CDR2 SNEGSKA (reference sequence). The length of the CDR3 is 10 residues.